The 16 T cell receptor beta chains given below trace back to one sample, sequenced in a study of T cell repertoires in cytomegalovirus infection. Antigen specificity for these receptors is unknown. A single record per CDR3 protein comes from TCRdb applying MiXCR to the reads. The sample comprises some 480,000 distinct CDR3 sequences, 33% of which are singletons, and about 17% rests with the top ten. The sequences come from cultured PBMCs, collected from culture after CMV antigen stimulation. These receptors all stem from a human donor in good health (CMV status not recorded). Some clones in this sample may be carry-over from other donors' samples.

A few counts support this clonotype. V gene TRBV7-2 combines with J gene TRBJ2-7; D gene uncertain. Germline V CDR1 and CDR2: SGHTA, FQGNSA. The CDR3 sequence is 14 residues long. V was clipped by 0 bases and J by 0 bases, with 6 bases between them. The CDR3 protein is CASSLAATSYEQYF. CDR3 DNA: TGTGCCAGCAGCTTAGCGGCAACCTCCTACGAGCAGTACTTC.

This clonotype was seen more than once but under ten times. This chain uses TRBV11-2 with TRBJ2-3; tentatively, D is TRBD1 or TRBD2 (5 bases each). Germline V gene lookup returns CDR1 SGHAT and CDR2 FQNNGV. Between the trimmed V and J ends, which lost 5 bases and 9 bases, there was a span of 12 bases. CDR3 length: 12 amino acids. In DNA form, the CDR3 reads TGTGCCAGCAGCCGGGACCAAAACACGCAGTATTTT. This codes for CASSRDQNTQYF.

This clonotype was seen a few times. The J gene is TRBJ2-1, the V gene TRBV7-8; 10 bases are shared with TRBD2. The CDR3 runs to 18 residues. Germline V gene sequence: CDR1 SGHVS, CDR2 FQNEAQ. Unmatched junction bases numbered 11, after V lost 1 base and J lost 5 bases. Written as DNA, the CDR3 is TGTGCCAGCAGCTTAGGCCGCCTCCTAGCGGGAGTTAACAATGAGCAGTTCTTC. The encoded protein is CASSLGRLLAGVNNEQFF.

This clonotype came up a few times. This chain uses TRBV20-1 with TRBJ1-5; 7 bases line up with TRBD1. CDR1 is DFQATT, CDR2 SNEGSKA, per germline (reference sequence). J lost 5 bases, V lost 4 bases, and 8 bases had no gene match. The CDR3 covers 14 residues. The CDR3 DNA is TGCAGTGCTAATCTACAGGGGTTGCATCAGCCCCAGCATTTT. It translates to CSANLQGLHQPQHF.

CDR3 region: CASSQPTRGRWEKLFF. CDR3 nucleotides: TGCGCCAGCAGCCAACCCACCAGGGGGCGGTGGGAAAAACTGTTTTTT. J is TRBJ1-4 and V is TRBV4-1; TRBD1 agrees at 8 bases. Per the germline V gene, CDR1 is MGHRA and CDR2 is YSYEKL. This CDR3 contains 16 residues. V dropped 2 bases and J dropped 8; count of bases not matched to a gene: 10.

There are a few counts of this clonotype. The chain is built from TRBV28 and TRBJ2-2; 10 bases match TRBD1. CDR1 and CDR2 from the germline V gene are MDHEN and SYDVKM. Germline trimming cut 5 bases from V and 6 bases from J; bases unmatched to any gene: 12. The CDR3 covers 17 residues. The CDR3 coding sequence is TGTGCCAGCAGTGTCGAGACAGGGGGCTATCGGGCCGGGGAGCTGTTTTTT. It yields the protein CASSVETGGYRAGELFF. Together with reference TRBV28 and TRBJ2-2, the CDR3 gives the full variable domain: DVKVTQSSRYLVKRTGEKVFLECVQDMDHENMFWYRQDPGLGLRLIYFSYDVKMKEKGDIPEGYSVSREKKERFSLILESASTNQTSMYLCASSVETGGYRAGELFFGEGSRLTVL.

This clonotype was recorded a few times. The V gene is TRBV7-2, the J gene TRBJ2-1; tentatively, D is TRBD2 (6 bases). CDR3 length: 18 residues. CDR1 is SGHTA and CDR2 is FQGNSA in the germline V gene. V dropped 5 bases and J dropped 1 base, with 21 bases sitting between them. This CDR3 reads CASSPFGGGTVSYNEQFF. The CDR3 DNA reads as TGTGCCAGCAGCCCGTTTGGCGGCGGGACCGTTTCCTACAATGAGCAGTTCTTC.

Concerning this clonotype: Sequence at one end of the junction differs from germline and may be a read error. CDR3 sequence: CASSQEEGSGTGELFF. The CDR3 DNA reads as TGTGCCAGCAGCCAAGAGGAAGGGTCGGGGACCGGGGAGCTGTTTTTT. The rearrangement links TRBV4-1 to TRBJ2-2, with D possibly TRBD2 on 5 matching bases. There are 16 residues in the CDR3. CDR1 and CDR2 from the germline V gene are MGHRA and YSYEKL.

The chain uses TRBV2 and TRBJ1-2; D gene ambiguous. Germline V gene sequence: CDR1 SNHLY, CDR2 FYNNEI. The CDR3 covers 14 residues. Trimming left V 8 bases short and J 4 bases short, with 17 bases between. The CDR3 spells CASSLEGTSYGYTF. The CDR3 bases are TGTGCCAGCTCCCTTGAGGGAACAAGCTATGGCTACACCTTC. Using reference TRBV2 and TRBJ1-2 for the parts outside the CDR3, the full variable domain is EPEVTQTPSHQVTQMGQEVILRCVPISNHLYFYWYRQILGQKVEFLVSFYNNEISEKSEIFDDQFSVERPDGSNFTLKIRSTKLEDSAMYFCASSLEGTSYGYTFGSGTRLTVV.

The rearrangement joins TRBV5-1 to TRBJ2-5; possibly TRBD1 or TRBD2 for D (5 bases each). The CDR3 is made up of 14 amino acids. With 0 bases removed from V and 1 base from J, the gap between germline ends came to 7 bases. Germline-derived CDR1 and CDR2 are SGHRS and YFSETQ. Here the CDR3 reads CASSLVGRQETQYF. CDR3 in DNA: TGCGCCAGCAGCTTGGTGGGACGCCAAGAGACCCAGTACTTC.

V and J are TRBV7-9 and TRBJ2-1, with TRBD2 matching 9 bases. CDR1 and CDR2 (germline): SEHNR, FQNEAQ (reference sequence). The trim removed 5 bases at V and 5 bases at J, leaving 7 bases unmatched. This CDR3 has 15 amino acids. CDR3: CASSPPSGRNNEQFF. DNA for the CDR3: TGTGCCAGCAGCCCGCCAAGCGGGAGGAACAATGAGCAGTTCTTC.

This clonotype has ten or more counts. This sequence joins TRBV11-2 and TRBJ2-6, with 8 bases that match TRBD2. CDR3 length equals 18 residues. V lost 2 bases to trimming and J lost 2 bases; unmatched junction nucleotides: 8. Germline V lookup: CDR1 SGHAT, CDR2 FQNNGV. DNA for the CDR3: TGTGCCAGCAGCTTAAGGCGGGCCGGGGGGGCTGGGGCCAACGTCCTGACTTTC. It codes for CASSLRRAGGAGANVLTF. Filled out from reference TRBV11-2 and TRBJ2-6, the complete variable domain reads EAGVAQSPRYKIIEKRQSVAFWCNPISGHATLYWYQQILGQGPKLLIQFQNNGVVDDSQLPKDRFSAERLKGVDSTLKIQPAKLEDSAVYLCASSLRRAGGAGANVLTFGAGSRLTVL.

DNA of the CDR3: TGTGCCAGTAGTATTAGAACAGGCGGGGACAATGAGCAGTTCTTC. This gives the protein CASSIRTGGDNEQFF. The gene calls are TRBV19 and TRBJ2-1; a weak D match, TRBD2 (6 bases). Trimming stripped 3 bases from V and 5 bases from J, with 14 bases between. Germline-derived CDR1 and CDR2 are LNHDA and SQIVND (reference sequence). The CDR3 extends over 15 amino acids.

This chain connects TRBV6-6 to TRBJ1-1, with D unresolved. V was cut by 2 bases and J by 6 bases, with 10 bases left in between. The germline CDR1 and CDR2 sequences are MNHNY and SVGAGI (reference sequence). This CDR3 has 13 residues. This CDR3 reads CASSYGLAAEAFF. The CDR3 DNA sequence: TGTGCCAGCAGTTACGGCCTCGCGGCTGAAGCTTTCTTT.

This chain links TRBV4-1 with TRBJ2-5, with a weak D call TRBD2 (6 bases). Germline V gene sequence: CDR1 MGHRA, CDR2 YSYEKL. Trimming pared 1 base from V and 2 bases from J, leaving 14 bases between. The CDR3 is 16 amino acids. The DNA for the CDR3 is TGCGCCAGCAGCCAAGTAGTACTAGCCGATCAAGAGACCCAGTACTTC. Protein sequence: CASSQVVLADQETQYF.

The V call is TRBV20-1, the J call TRBJ2-5, with 13 positions matching TRBD2. Germline CDR1 DFQATT, CDR2 SNEGSKA (reference sequence). The CDR3 covers 15 residues. V shed 4 bases and J 2 bases; nucleotides not matched to a gene: 4. The CDR3 DNA reads TGCAGTGCTACCGGGACTAGCGGGGATCAAGAGACCCAGTACTTC. This sequence encodes CSATGTSGDQETQYF.